This TCR beta chain was captured in a study of CD8 T cells in Susac syndrome (dated by TCRdb to about 2019). Background for the entire study: The study used repertoire sequencing to test whether antigen drove CD8+ T cell activation and differentiation in Susac syndrome. The study compared CD8+ T cell repertoire clonality among roughly 12 healthy donors, some 14 Susac syndrome patients and roughly 16 multiple sclerosis patients.

RNA was extracted using the RNeasy kit, and roughly 0.5 to 1 microgram was reverse transcribed with random hexamers. TCR beta CDR3 regions were amplified with the immunoSEQ multiplex PCR assay covering 54 Vbeta and 13 Jbeta segments. To correct PCR amplification bias, a synthetic template baseline was used for both primer optimization and computational correction. The source study handled its data this way. Reads were assigned to V, D and J genes according to IMGT and analyzed in immunoSEQ Analyzer, with only productive sequences retained. To calculate clonality, Shannon entropy was normalized by log2 of the number of productive unique sequences and then subtracted from one. For each patient and control, public and private clones were evaluated among the 100 most prevalent clones. Susac-specific clones were defined as absent from healthy and MS cohorts, around 970 published viral clones and other ImmuneACCESS disease sequences. The raw public data were reprocessed by TCRdb itself: fastp quality trimming at Q25, MiXCR clonotype calling, in-frame beta chains only. Every distinct CDR3 protein forms one entry, paired with its most common genes and DNA. The V and J calls reflect TCRdb's pipeline rather than the authors' work. Here the sample has under 85,000 distinct CDR3 sequences; about 94% occur a single time. Jointly, the top ten make up 0.5% to 0.7% of the sample.

Peripheral blood CD8+ and CD4+ T cells from healthy donors, Susac syndrome patients and multiple sclerosis patients were profiled by high-throughput TCR beta sequencing. The multiple sclerosis controls were treatment-naive patients whose relapsing-remitting disease, either stable or active, fulfilled the revised McDonald criteria. CD8+ TEMRA cells were enriched by FACS, while bulk CD8+ and CD4+ T cells were purified by magnetic negative isolation. Blood was collected in EDTA tubes and processed within 24 hours, with PBMCs isolated through density gradient centrifugation. PBMCs intended for TCR sequencing were frozen in liquid nitrogen and were later thawed in a 37 degrees C water bath. Purity of sorted or isolated CD4+, CD8+ and CD8+ TEMRA cells was at least 90%. V and J lose 8 bases and 1 base, and a span of 5 bases separates them. From cysteine to phenylalanine, the CDR3 is 11 amino acids long. Just the 33-base CDR3 DNA is kept, in frame starting at base 1. Per the germline V gene, MGHDK is the CDR1 and SYGVNS is the CDR2.

Remarks on this clonotype: Its antigen is unknown. No much larger clonotype is one base removed from it; base qualities were not supplied.

Overall study results and their limits: The number of individuals in the TCR sequencing and HLA analysis was acknowledged as relatively small.

The chain is assembled from TRBV25-1 and TRBJ2-5; the D gene remains uncertain. The sample consisted of CD8+ T cells from PBMCs. This TCR came from a human donor with multiple sclerosis. The bases read TGTGCCAGCCAGCTCCAAGAGACCCAGTACTTC. This encodes CASQLQETQYF.